Given below is one T cell receptor beta chain in context. Enrolled during active infection, Seattle patients were then followed longitudinally. This table comes from immunoSEQ multiplex PCR, and its TCRdb copy is limited to in-frame clones, with some not included. The table shows approximately 190,000 clones, with over 80% occurring only once. This specimen belongs to a study of blood T cell repertoires in COVID-19. Background on the study: Collection of acute and convalescent COVID-19 samples took place in the United States, Italy and Spain.

Sequencing was done on a sample of peripheral blood. This TCR derives from an older woman with COVID-19, enrolled during active disease.

The CDR3 loop reads CATSDFSRGDNQPQHF. CDR3 coding DNA: TGTGCCACCAGTGATTTTTCCAGGGGAGACAATCAGCCCCAGCATTTT. The rearrangement links TRBV24-1 to TRBJ1-5; possible D gene TRBD1, 6 bases. The CDR3 contains 16 residues. Germline-derived CDR1 and CDR2 are KGHDR and SFDVKD. Trimming stripped 1 base from V and 3 bases from J, with 12 bases between.